These T cell receptor beta chains were read from a single sample in a study of T-cell reconstitution after alpha-beta-depleted transplantation in children. MiXCR, applied by TCRdb to the PCR reads, yields one record per CDR3 protein. The sample lists 500,000 or so distinct CDR3 sequences, approximately 10% occurring once. The material was PBMCs, mostly from graft donor cells, obtained 180 days after TCRalphabeta/CD19-depleted stem cell transplant. The receptors were sampled from a female patient between 2 and 15 years old who had a stem cell transplant for aplastic anemia, so the T cells may come from the graft donor. Each CDR3 is given with its conserved first and last residue. Fields, in order: CDR3 DNA, CDR3 protein, J gene, clone size, D gene, V gene. D genes are given only for firm matches. Clone size is shown for a subset of rows, as once, few, many or a class of expanded clone.

CDR3 DNA: TGTGCCAGCAGTGAAGAGAGCGGGAGCTCCTACGAGCAGTACTTC
CDR3 protein: CASSEESGSSYEQYF
J gene: TRBJ2-7
clone size: few
D gene: TRBD2
V gene: TRBV2

CDR3 DNA: TGTGCCAGCAGCCCGGTGAGCGGGAACCCACGTCCCTACGAGCAGTACTTC
CDR3 protein: CASSPVSGNPRPYEQYF
J gene: TRBJ2-7
clone size: few
D gene: TRBD2
V gene: TRBV11-2

CDR3 DNA: TGTGCCAGCAGCCACCGAGAGCGCCGTCTCAATGAGCAGTTCTTC
CDR3 protein: CASSHRERRLNEQFF
J gene: TRBJ2-1
clone size: few
D gene: .
V gene: TRBV7-6

CDR3 DNA: TGTGCCAGCAGTGATCCGGGACAGGGGTCTCAGCGCAATCAGCCCCAGCATTTT
CDR3 protein: CASSDPGQGSQRNQPQHF
J gene: TRBJ1-5
clone size: few
D gene: TRBD1
V gene: TRBV6-1

CDR3 DNA: TGTGCCAGCCAGAGGACAGGGGGCTACGAGCAGTACTTC
CDR3 protein: CASQRTGGYEQYF
J gene: TRBJ2-7
clone size: few
D gene: TRBD1
V gene: TRBV5-6

CDR3 DNA: TGTGCCAGCAGCTCCCCTTGGGACGATTCACCCCTCCACTTT
CDR3 protein: CASSSPWDDSPLHF
J gene: TRBJ1-6
clone size: few
D gene: .
V gene: TRBV7-9

CDR3 DNA: TGTGCCAGCAGTGCGTACCAGGGGCCGGCCGGGGAGCTGTTTTTT
CDR3 protein: CASSAYQGPAGELFF
J gene: TRBJ2-2
clone size: few
D gene: .
V gene: TRBV6-1

CDR3 DNA: TGTGCCAGCAGCTTAGATCGGCTGGACACGCAGTATTTT
CDR3 protein: CASSLDRLDTQYF
J gene: TRBJ2-3
clone size: few
D gene: .
V gene: TRBV11-2

CDR3 DNA: TGTGCCAGCAACCTAGAGGCTAGCGGGGGCTACAATGAGCAGTTCTTC
CDR3 protein: CASNLEASGGYNEQFF
J gene: TRBJ2-1
clone size: few
D gene: TRBD2
V gene: TRBV7-2

CDR3 DNA: TGTGCCAGCAGCCCCACAGGATATGGCTACACCTTC
CDR3 protein: CASSPTGYGYTF
J gene: TRBJ1-2
clone size: many
D gene: .
V gene: TRBV14

CDR3 DNA: TGTGCCAGCAGCTCGCGGCTAGCGGGAGGGCAAGAGACCCAGTACTTC
CDR3 protein: CASSSRLAGGQETQYF
J gene: TRBJ2-5
clone size: .
D gene: TRBD2
V gene: TRBV7-9

CDR3 DNA: TGTGCCAGCGGCAGGGGGCGCACATTAAGCACTGAAGCTTTCTTT
CDR3 protein: CASGRGRTLSTEAFF
J gene: TRBJ1-1
clone size: .
D gene: TRBD1
V gene: TRBV7-2

CDR3 DNA: TGTGCCAGCAGCGTAGGAGGAGGTCAGCCCCAGCATTTT
CDR3 protein: CASSVGGGQPQHF
J gene: TRBJ1-5
clone size: few
D gene: .
V gene: TRBV9

CDR3 DNA: TGTGCCAGCTCACCTCTCCGTGGACAAGAGACCCAGTACTTC
CDR3 protein: CASSPLRGQETQYF
J gene: TRBJ2-5
clone size: few
D gene: .
V gene: TRBV18

CDR3 DNA: TGTGCCAGCTCACCCCGGCTAGCGGGATTGTACGAGCAGTACTTC
CDR3 protein: CASSPRLAGLYEQYF
J gene: TRBJ2-7
clone size: .
D gene: TRBD2
V gene: TRBV18

CDR3 DNA: TGCGCCAGCATGTGGCAGTCTAATCAGCCCCAGCATTTT
CDR3 protein: CASMWQSNQPQHF
J gene: TRBJ1-5
clone size: few
D gene: .
V gene: TRBV5-1

CDR3 DNA: TGCAGCGTAGCGGGAGGGCCGGATGAGCAGTTCTTC
CDR3 protein: CSVAGGPDEQFF
J gene: TRBJ2-1
clone size: many
D gene: TRBD2
V gene: TRBV29-1

CDR3 DNA: TGTGCCAGCAGCTTAAAATCGGGTCAGCCCCAGCATTTT
CDR3 protein: CASSLKSGQPQHF
J gene: TRBJ1-5
clone size: few
D gene: .
V gene: TRBV7-2

CDR3 DNA: TGTGCCAGCAGTTACGACCCGGGACAGTCGGAAAGGCAGTTCTTC
CDR3 protein: CASSYDPGQSERQFF
J gene: TRBJ2-1
clone size: few
D gene: TRBD1
V gene: TRBV6-5

CDR3 DNA: TGTGCCAGCAGTTTAGTCGGACTAGCGGACAGCACAGATACGCAGTATTTT
CDR3 protein: CASSLVGLADSTDTQYF
J gene: TRBJ2-3
clone size: many
D gene: TRBD2
V gene: TRBV28

CDR3 DNA: TGCGCCAGCAGCATAAGGACTAGCGGGGGACTGAATGAGCAGTTCTTC
CDR3 protein: CASSIRTSGGLNEQFF
J gene: TRBJ2-1
clone size: .
D gene: TRBD2
V gene: TRBV5-1

CDR3 DNA: TGTGCCAGCAGTTTAGAACCAGGGGGCGCAGGAGAAGGCTACACCTTC
CDR3 protein: CASSLEPGGAGEGYTF
J gene: TRBJ1-2
clone size: few
D gene: TRBD1
V gene: TRBV12-3/TRBV12-4

CDR3 DNA: TGCAGTGCCCCCTCCCCAAGCTCCTACGAGCAGTACTTC
CDR3 protein: CSAPSPSSYEQYF
J gene: TRBJ2-7
clone size: .
D gene: .
V gene: TRBV20-1